The entry below gives a single T cell receptor beta chain sequence along with its context. From germline, CDR1 is SEHNR and CDR2 FQNEAQ (reference sequence). This CDR3 has 15 residues. With V trimmed by 5 bases and J by 7 bases, 10 bases remained unmatched. The data belong to a study of shared clonotypes between healthy human individuals. The table came from immunoSEQ multiplex PCR; TCRdb's copy has only in-frame clones and leaves some out. The top ten hold 1.5% to 2% of the sample, which has roughly 2.1 million clones, about 93% seen once. CD45RO negativity and positive selection for CCR7 defined naive CD8 cells, a population that excluded terminally differentiated effector memory CD45RA+ cells.

V and J are TRBV7-9 and TRBJ1-4; 7 nucleotides align to TRBD1. The TCR originated in a man younger than 35 in good health. Some clones in this sample may be carry-over from other donors' samples. The sample was naive CD8+ T cells from PBMCs. The CDR3 reads CASSLPGQPAEKLFF. CDR3 nucleotides: TGTGCCAGCAGCCTGCCGGGACAGCCTGCTGAAAAACTGTTTTTT. The full variable domain, in which reference TRBV7-9 and TRBJ1-4 provide the parts outside the CDR3, is DTGVSQNPRHKITKRGQNVTFRCDPISEHNRLYWYRQTLGQGPEFLTYFQNEAQLEKSRLLSDRFSAERPKGSFSTLEIQRTEQGDSAMYLCASSLPGQPAEKLFFGSGTQLSVL.